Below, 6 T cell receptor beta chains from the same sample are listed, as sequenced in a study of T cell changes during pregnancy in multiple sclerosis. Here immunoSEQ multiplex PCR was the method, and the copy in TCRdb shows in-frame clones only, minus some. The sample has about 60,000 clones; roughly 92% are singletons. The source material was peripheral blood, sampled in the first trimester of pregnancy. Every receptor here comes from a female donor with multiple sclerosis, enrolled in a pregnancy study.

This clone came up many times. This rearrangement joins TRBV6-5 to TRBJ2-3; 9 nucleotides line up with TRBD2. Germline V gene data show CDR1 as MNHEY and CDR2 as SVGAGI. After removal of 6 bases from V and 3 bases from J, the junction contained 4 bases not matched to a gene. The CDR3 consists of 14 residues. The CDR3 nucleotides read TGTGCCAGCAGGGGCGGGGGGGAAACAGATACGCAGTATTTT. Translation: CASRGGGETDTQYF.

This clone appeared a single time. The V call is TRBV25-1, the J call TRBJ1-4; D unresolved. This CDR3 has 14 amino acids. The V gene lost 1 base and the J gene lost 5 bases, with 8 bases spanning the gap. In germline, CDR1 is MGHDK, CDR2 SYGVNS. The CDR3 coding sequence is TGTGCCAGCAGTGAATTCGGAGGGAATGAAAAACTGTTTTTT. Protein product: CASSEFGGNEKLFF.

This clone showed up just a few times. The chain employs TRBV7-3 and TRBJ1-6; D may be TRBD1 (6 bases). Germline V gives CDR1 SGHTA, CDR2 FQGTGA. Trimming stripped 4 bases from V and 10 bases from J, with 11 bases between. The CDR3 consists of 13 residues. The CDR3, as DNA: TGTGCCAGCAGCTCACAGGGTGGGTCACCCCTCCACTTT. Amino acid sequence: CASSSQGGSPLHF.

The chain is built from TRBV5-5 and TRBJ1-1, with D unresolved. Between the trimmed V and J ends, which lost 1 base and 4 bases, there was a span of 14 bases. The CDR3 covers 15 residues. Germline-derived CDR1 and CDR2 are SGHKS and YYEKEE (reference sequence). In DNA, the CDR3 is TGTGCCAGCAGCTTGATGGGCAGTGCCAGCACTGAAGCTTTCTTT. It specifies CASSLMGSASTEAFF.

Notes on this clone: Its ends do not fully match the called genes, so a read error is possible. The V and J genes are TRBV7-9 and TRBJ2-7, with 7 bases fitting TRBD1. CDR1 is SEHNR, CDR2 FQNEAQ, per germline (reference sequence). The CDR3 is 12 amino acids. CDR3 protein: CASSSGTVVENF. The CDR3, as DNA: TGTGCCAGCAGCTCCGGGACAGTAGTCGAAAACTTC.

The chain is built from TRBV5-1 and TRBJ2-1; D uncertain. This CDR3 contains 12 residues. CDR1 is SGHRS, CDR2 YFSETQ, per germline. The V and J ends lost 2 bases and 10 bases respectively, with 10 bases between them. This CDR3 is CASSLILNEQFF. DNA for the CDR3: TGCGCCAGCAGCTTAATTCTAAACGAGCAGTTCTTC.